The next 21 T cell receptor beta chains were all read from a single sample in a study of shared clonotypes between healthy human individuals. The assay was immunoSEQ multiplex PCR, and TCRdb's table has in-frame clones only and misses some. The sample yields around 1.5 million clones, nearly 99% seen once. Specimen: naive CD4+ T cells sorted from blood. Documented subset: CD45RA+ positively selected. The receptors originated from a man in his thirties or forties in good health.

The genes are TRBV5-1 and TRBJ2-3; D may be TRBD2 (5 bases). The CDR3 has 14 residues. V dropped 7 bases and J dropped 0 bases, with 12 bases sitting between them. Germline CDR1 SGHRS, CDR2 YFSETQ. The CDR3 is CASRTSPSTDTQYF. In nucleotides, the CDR3 is TGCGCCAGCCGAACTAGTCCCAGCACAGATACGCAGTATTTT.

The chain couples TRBV2 to TRBJ1-5, with a tentative D call TRBD1 (6 bases). Trimming took off 6 bases at V and 0 bases at J, with 9 bases between the two ends. CDR3 size: 14 residues. Germline lookup yields CDR1 SNHLY and CDR2 FYNNEI. The CDR3 reads CASSRQDSNQPQHF. Written as DNA, the CDR3 is TGTGCCAGCAGCAGACAGGATAGCAATCAGCCCCAGCATTTT.

This rearrangement joins TRBV11-2 to TRBJ2-5, with D tentatively TRBD1 (6 bases). This CDR3 spans 14 amino acids. Germline CDR1 reads SGHAT; CDR2 reads FQNNGV. Trimming shortened V by 3 bases and J by 0 bases, and 8 bases separated the two germline ends. The CDR3 DNA is TGTGCCAGCAGCTTTACAGGGTACCAAGAGACCCAGTACTTC. Translated, it gives CASSFTGYQETQYF.

The gene calls are TRBV14 and TRBJ1-5; maybe TRBD1 (6 bases). CDR1 is SGHDN, CDR2 FVKESK, per germline. V lost 3 bases, J lost 5 bases, and 8 bases lay in between. This CDR3 has 13 residues. The CDR3 reads CASSQYRDQPQHF. The DNA for the CDR3 is TGTGCCAGCAGCCAGTACAGGGATCAGCCCCAGCATTTT.

This sequence joins TRBV9 and TRBJ2-3; D unclear. Germline CDR1 and CDR2: SGDLS and YYNGEE. The CDR3 covers 15 residues. V lost 1 base, J lost 0 bases, and 9 bases lay in between. CDR3 protein: CASSVYDTSTDTQYF. Written as DNA, the CDR3 is TGTGCCAGCAGCGTATATGACACTAGCACAGATACGCAGTATTTT.

The rearrangement links TRBV5-1 to TRBJ2-7; no clear D. The CDR3 spans 17 residues. Germline assignment: CDR1 SGHRS and CDR2 YFSETQ. Deletions cut 4 bases from V and 1 base from J, with 21 bases between. The CDR3 spells CASSRNRARSESYEQYF. The CDR3 DNA is TGCGCCAGCAGCCGAAACCGGGCCAGAAGCGAGTCCTACGAGCAGTACTTC.

This clone appeared a single time. This rearrangement joins TRBV19 to TRBJ2-2, with D possibly TRBD2 on 6 matching bases. This CDR3 has 14 amino acids. Germline assignment: CDR1 LNHDA and CDR2 SQIVND (reference sequence). The V end was cut by 3 bases, the J end by 5 bases, with 10 bases between. CDR3 DNA sequence: TGTGCCAGTAGTATGGAGGGTTTAACCGGGGAGCTGTTTTTT. It translates to CASSMEGLTGELFF.

CDR3 coding DNA: TGTGCCAGCAGTTCCACGGGACTAGCGAGCTACGAGCAGTACTTC. This codes for CASSSTGLASYEQYF. The chain combines TRBV6-5 with TRBJ2-7; 10 bases map to TRBD2. The CDR3 sequence is 15 residues long. With 4 bases clipped from V and 3 bases from J, the junction kept 6 bases outside the gene matches. The germline gives CDR1 MNHEY, CDR2 SVGAGI.

V is TRBV5-4 and J is TRBJ2-3; perhaps TRBD1 as D (6 bases). CDR1 SGHNT and CDR2 YYREEE come from the germline V gene (reference sequence). V was trimmed by 5 bases and J by 3 bases, leaving 13 bases between them. This CDR3 is built from 14 residues. CDR3 DNA: TGTGCCAGCAGTTCATTACAGGGTACAGATACGCAGTATTTT. It is translated as CASSSLQGTDTQYF.

Concerning this clone itself: This sample also contains other DNA sequences that code for the same CDR3. The chain carries TRBV28 and TRBJ2-7; possibly TRBD2 for D (6 bases). The CDR3 contains 13 residues. Deletions cut 2 bases from V and 4 bases from J, with 9 bases between. Germline V lookup: CDR1 MDHEN, CDR2 SYDVKM. This CDR3 reads CASSLRGGYEQYF. The CDR3 nucleotides are TGTGCCAGCAGTTTACGGGGAGGATACGAGCAGTACTTC.

This rearrangement joins TRBV28 to TRBJ2-3, with TRBD2 matching over 9 bases. The germline V gene has CDR1 MDHEN and CDR2 SYDVKM. Trimming removed 5 bases from V and 1 base from J; junction bases left unmatched: 7. The CDR3 consists of 16 residues. The CDR3 spells CASSIRRLAGTDTQYF. For the CDR3, the DNA is TGTGCCAGCAGTATACGCCGACTAGCGGGCACAGATACGCAGTATTTT. Full variable domain (outside the CDR3, taken from reference TRBV28 and TRBJ2-3): DVKVTQSSRYLVKRTGEKVFLECVQDMDHENMFWYRQDPGLGLRLIYFSYDVKMKEKGDIPEGYSVSREKKERFSLILESASTNQTSMYLCASSIRRLAGTDTQYFGPGTRLTVL.

The chain links TRBV5-6 to TRBJ2-5; 8 bases map to TRBD1. J lost 4 bases, V lost 3 bases, and 2 bases had no gene match. Looked up from germline, CDR1 is SGHDT and CDR2 is YYEEEE. There are 13 residues in the CDR3. Written as DNA, the CDR3 is TGTGCCAGCAGCTATACAGGGGGAGAGACCCAGTACTTC. Translation: CASSYTGGETQYF. Full variable domain (missing parts from reference TRBV5-6 and TRBJ2-5): DAGVTQSPTHLIKTRGQQVTLRCSPKSGHDTVSWYQQALGQGPQFIFQYYEEEERQRGNFPDRFSGHQFPNYSSELNVNALLLGDSALYLCASSYTGGETQYFGPGTRLLVL.

The chain recombines TRBV12-5 with TRBJ2-1; 11 nucleotides match TRBD2. Germline CDR1 and CDR2: LGHNT and FRNRAP. J was trimmed by 7 bases and V by 6 bases; bases with no gene match: 8. The CDR3 totals 15 residues. The CDR3 region is CASGASGTSGNEQFF. CDR3 DNA sequence: TGTGCTAGTGGCGCAAGTGGGACTAGCGGTAATGAGCAGTTCTTC.

The chain links TRBV6-5 to TRBJ1-1; 7 bases agree with TRBD1. Trimming removed 2 bases from V and 10 bases from J; junction bases left unmatched: 10. CDR1 and CDR2 from the germline V gene are MNHEY and SVGAGI. CDR3 size: 14 residues. CDR3 in DNA: TGTGCCAGCAGTTACAGAACACAGGGGTACGGAGCTTTCTTT. It specifies CASSYRTQGYGAFF.

The chain links TRBV19 to TRBJ2-2, with D possibly being TRBD2 (6 bases). CDR3 length equals 16 residues. The germline gives CDR1 LNHDA, CDR2 SQIVND (reference sequence). V lost 5 bases and J lost 6, with 19 bases in between. In DNA, the CDR3 is TGTGCCAGTAGTCTTCGCGGGACTCTAAACCCCGGGGAGCTGTTTTTT. Protein: CASSLRGTLNPGELFF.

The rearrangement uses TRBV7-6 and TRBJ2-1; D perhaps matches TRBD1 (6 bases). CDR1 is SGHVS and CDR2 is FNYEAQ in the germline V gene. The CDR3 covers 14 residues. V was trimmed by 4 bases and J by 7 bases, leaving 14 bases between them. The CDR3 loop is CASSYRAPRNEQFF. The CDR3 DNA reads TGTGCCAGCAGCTACAGGGCCCCAAGGAATGAGCAGTTCTTC.

This chain links TRBV15 with TRBJ2-2; 11 bases match TRBD2. CDR1 LNHNV and CDR2 YYDKDF come from the germline V gene (reference sequence). CDR3 length equals 16 residues. Germline trimming cut 4 bases from V and 3 bases from J; bases unmatched to any gene: 4. This chain's CDR3 is CATSTRLAGYTGELFF. CDR3 sequence (DNA): TGTGCCACCAGCACCCGACTAGCGGGGTACACCGGGGAGCTGTTTTTT.

The chain employs TRBV11-1 and TRBJ2-2; 13 nucleotides agree with TRBD2. The length of the CDR3 is 18 residues. V was pared by 2 bases and J by 5 bases, with 8 bases of the junction left unmatched. Germline values: CDR1 SGHAT, CDR2 FQDESV (reference sequence). CDR3: CASSLFISGLAGTGELFF. The CDR3 DNA sequence: TGTGCCAGCAGCTTATTTATCTCGGGACTAGCGGGGACCGGGGAGCTGTTTTTT.

The V and J genes are TRBV5-1 and TRBJ2-7, with 9 bases fitting TRBD2. V shed 3 bases, J shed 7 bases, and the junction held 11 bases outside the gene matches. The CDR3 consists of 15 residues. Germline CDR1 reads SGHRS; CDR2 reads YFSETQ. The CDR3 sequence is CASSSALAGSGEQYF. Written as DNA, the CDR3 is TGCGCCAGCAGCTCAGCCCTAGCGGGAAGTGGGGAGCAGTACTTC.

In regard to this clone: Distinct nucleotide sequences in the sample also encode this CDR3. J is TRBJ2-2 and V is TRBV5-1; D gene uncertain. V lost 0 bases and J 1 base, leaving 7 bases between the germline ends. The CDR3 has 15 amino acids. Germline CDR1 and CDR2: SGHRS and YFSETQ. The DNA of the CDR3 is TGCGCCAGCAGCTTGGTTAGTGGGAACACCGGGGAGCTGTTTTTT. It codes for CASSLVSGNTGELFF.

This sequence joins TRBV9 and TRBJ1-5, with D tentatively TRBD1 (5 bases). The V gene lost 2 bases and the J gene lost 8 bases, with 17 bases spanning the gap. The germline CDR1 and CDR2 sequences are SGDLS and YYNGEE. This CDR3 comprises 15 residues. The CDR3 protein is CASSVNQGLGEPQHF. The CDR3 DNA is TGTGCCAGCAGCGTTAATCAGGGATTGGGAGAGCCCCAGCATTTT.